The clone carrying this TCR beta chain has a handful of counts. Its antigen is not known. The CDR3 extends over 15 amino acids. From germline, CDR1 is ENHRY and CDR2 SYGVKD. The V end lost 10 bases, the J end lost 0 bases, and 15 bases lay between the germline ends. The data were taken from a study of T-cell memory formation after mild COVID-19. On the study more broadly: Clusters were largely donor specific.

Amplification by 5'RACE using constant-segment primers produced TCR alpha and TCR beta cDNA libraries that carried sample barcodes and UMIs. One entry per CDR3 protein results from TCRdb running MiXCR on the 5' RACE reads. The table lists about 250,000 distinct CDR3 sequences, about a sixth of them singletons. Study-wide points: Day 15 to 85 contractors were CD4/CD8 balanced; later expanders leaned CD4+.

This receptor was identified in a man aged 18-30 years who had mild COVID-19 (a few samples of this study predate the infection). Cell type and time point are not known. The chain recombines TRBV10-3 with TRBJ2-2; tentatively, D is TRBD1 or TRBD2 (6 bases each). The source material was PBMCs or a T cell subset sorted from them (not recorded which). CDR3 sequence: CATAPRGPNTGELFF. CDR3 nucleotide sequence: TGTGCCACCGCCCCCCGGGGGCCGAACACCGGGGAGCTGTTTTTT.